The rows below give T cell receptor beta chains drawn from one sample of a study of naive and memory T cell subsets. TCRdb processed the UMI-ligation and nested PCR reads anew with MiXCR; each CDR3 protein has one entry. This sample has roughly 140,000 distinct CDR3 sequences, with over 15% found just once. Sequencing was done on a sample of naive CD4+ T cells from blood. Receptor source: a human donor in good health. CDR3s leave out the opening cysteine and the closing phenylalanine or tryptophan. Some rows have no size entry. The others give once, few or many, or a class for an expanded clone.

V	J	size	CDR3
TRBV7-9	TRBJ2-3	few	ASSASEAGTTDTQY
TRBV7-9	TRBJ1-1	NA	ASSRPRDVGTEAF
TRBV18	TRBJ2-3	few	ASSPPTATDTQY
TRBV20-1	TRBJ2-7	NA	SARRSRASYEQY
TRBV29-1	TRBJ2-5	many	SVESGAETQY
TRBV5-1	TRBJ2-1	NA	ASSPGTSGNNEQF
TRBV18	TRBJ2-4	NA	ASSPQSAAAKNIQY
TRBV3-1	TRBJ1-4	NA	ASSQPGRGDEKLF
TRBV11-1	TRBJ2-7	few	ASSSGASGSRYEQY
TRBV3-1	TRBJ1-1	few	ASSQMSNTEAF
TRBV27	TRBJ2-1	NA	ASSTGTSGSSSYNEQF
TRBV15	TRBJ2-7	few	ATSRPPPLDYEQY
TRBV4-1	TRBJ2-7	NA	ASSQVGGLREQY
TRBV20-1	TRBJ2-3	few	SPVSGSLDTQY
TRBV12-3/TRBV12-4	TRBJ1-5	NA	ASSLRGKDQPQH
TRBV5-5	TRBJ2-5	NA	ASSLGPALETQY
TRBV15	TRBJ2-1	NA	ATSRLLAGGRSYNEQF
TRBV7-7	TRBJ1-5	NA	ASSLALRLRDQPQH
TRBV9	TRBJ2-1	NA	ASSVAGTGSHEQF
TRBV24-1	TRBJ1-1	NA	ASTPTANTEAF
TRBV7-8	TRBJ1-5	NA	ASSISPNENQPQH
TRBV6-6	TRBJ2-7	NA	ASMARDRGYEQY
TRBV27	TRBJ2-7	NA	ASSRRRGVASGSSYEQY
TRBV7-2	TRBJ2-7	NA	ASSSTQGAVYEQY
TRBV6-6	TRBJ2-7	few	ASSSGQGTSEQY
TRBV9	TRBJ2-6	few	ASSVSRQGRDGANVLT
TRBV3-1	TRBJ1-1	many	ASSPTLNTEAF
TRBV27	TRBJ1-3	NA	ASRHLSSGNTIY
TRBV6-2/TRBV6-3	TRBJ2-3	NA	ASSYPRLLTDTQY
TRBV12-3/TRBV12-4	TRBJ2-1	NA	ASLAVGNEQF
TRBV18	TRBJ2-1	many	ASSPGSYNEQF
TRBV20-1	TRBJ2-1	many	SARVGSGSSYNEQF
TRBV30	TRBJ2-3	NA	AWEGTSGFTDTQY
TRBV20-1	TRBJ1-1	NA	SARDRTKNTEAF
TRBV29-1	TRBJ2-5	NA	SSLSGTQETQY
TRBV7-9	TRBJ1-1	few	ASSSKMGQAEAF
TRBV25-1	TRBJ1-2	NA	ASSDWDRDSSGYT
TRBV14	TRBJ2-1	NA	ASTPRMGETHEQF
TRBV4-2	TRBJ2-2	NA	ASSPRGGMNTGELF
TRBV20-1	TRBJ1-1	NA	SAARVRNTEAF
TRBV29-1	TRBJ2-7	NA	SVHGRGPYEQY
TRBV7-9	TRBJ2-3	few	ASRARLALSTDTQY
TRBV5-1	TRBJ1-3	NA	ASSLAQGGNTIY
TRBV6-6	TRBJ2-3	NA	AIGTGGTDTQY
TRBV7-2	TRBJ2-3	NA	ASSLVFGRVTDTQY
TRBV12-3/TRBV12-4	TRBJ2-7	many	ASSQDRGRYEQY
TRBV18	TRBJ1-6	few	ASSRDWGNNSPLH
TRBV4-1	TRBJ1-4	NA	ASSQATGRGEKLF
TRBV6-5	TRBJ2-4	few	ASAPEAGGENIQY
TRBV7-2	TRBJ2-7	NA	ASSTHGTSNVEQY
TRBV28	TRBJ2-2	NA	ASLGGNTGELF
TRBV11-2	TRBJ2-3	NA	ASSLTPWGSGDHTQY
TRBV20-1	TRBJ2-7	NA	SAKGLARSEQY
TRBV6-1	TRBJ2-1	NA	ASSEPGRLAVSYNEQF
TRBV29-1	TRBJ2-3	few	SVEGTSGSTDTQY
TRBV12-3/TRBV12-4	TRBJ1-1	few	ASSFGIGSAF
TRBV9	TRBJ2-7	few	ASSVASDFTGEQY